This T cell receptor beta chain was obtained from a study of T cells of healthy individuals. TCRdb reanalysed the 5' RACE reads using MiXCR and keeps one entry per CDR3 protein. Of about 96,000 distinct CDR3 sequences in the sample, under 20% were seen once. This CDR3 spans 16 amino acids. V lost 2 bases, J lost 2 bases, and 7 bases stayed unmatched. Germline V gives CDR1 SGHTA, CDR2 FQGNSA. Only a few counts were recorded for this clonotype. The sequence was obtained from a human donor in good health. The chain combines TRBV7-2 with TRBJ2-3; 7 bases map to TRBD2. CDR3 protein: CASSLLLAGDTDTQYF. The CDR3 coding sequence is TGTGCCAGCAGCTTACTGCTGGCGGGAGACACAGATACGCAGTATTTT.